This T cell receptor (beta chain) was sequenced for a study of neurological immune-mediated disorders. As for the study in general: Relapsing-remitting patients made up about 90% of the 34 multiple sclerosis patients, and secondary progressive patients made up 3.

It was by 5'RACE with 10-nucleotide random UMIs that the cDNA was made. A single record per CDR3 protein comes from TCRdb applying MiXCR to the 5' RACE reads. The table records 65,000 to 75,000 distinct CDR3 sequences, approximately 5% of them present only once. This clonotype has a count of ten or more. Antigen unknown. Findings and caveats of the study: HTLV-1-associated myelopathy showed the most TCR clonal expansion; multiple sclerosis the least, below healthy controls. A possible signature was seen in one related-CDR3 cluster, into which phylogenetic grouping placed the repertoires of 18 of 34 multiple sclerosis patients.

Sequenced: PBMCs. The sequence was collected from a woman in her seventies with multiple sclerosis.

This CDR3 reads CASSPVGGRSGANVLTF. The CDR3 DNA sequence: TGTGCCAGCAGTCCCGTAGGGGGCAGGTCTGGGGCCAACGTCCTGACTTTC. The V call is TRBV12-3 or TRBV12-4, the J call TRBJ2-6, with TRBD1 matching over 7 bases. V shed 5 bases, J shed 1 base, and the junction held 8 bases outside the gene matches. The CDR3 consists of 17 residues.